The 7 T cell receptor beta chains presented below share a single source sample, sequenced in a study of cytomegalovirus exposure and HLA in healthy donors. Use of 60 Vbeta and 13 Jbeta primers characterized the PCR. Sequencing used immunoSEQ multiplex PCR; TCRdb keeps in-frame clones, though not all of them. The repertoire holds around 150,000 clones, with around 77% as singletons. Specimen: PBMCs. These receptors were taken from a man aged 25 to 40 in good health.

The V gene is TRBV6-5, the J gene TRBJ2-4, with TRBD1 matching over 9 bases. V trimming: 8 bases; J trimming: 8 bases; junction bases outside the gene matches: 7. CDR1 MNHEY and CDR2 SVGAGI come from the germline V gene. The CDR3 sequence is 13 residues long. The CDR3 DNA follows: TGTGCCAGCCGACAGGGGGGGAGGGACATTCAGTACTTC. Encoded protein: CASRQGGRDIQYF.

The rearrangement uses TRBV10-3 and TRBJ2-3, with 8 positions matching TRBD2. CDR1 is ENHRY, CDR2 SYGVKD, per germline. The CDR3 length is 15 residues. The trim removed 6 bases at V and 0 bases at J, leaving 5 bases unmatched. The CDR3 sequence is CAIRRLASSTDTQYF. As DNA, the CDR3 is TGTGCCATCAGGAGACTAGCGTCTAGCACAGATACGCAGTATTTT.

Note on this clone: The junction shows a germline mismatch at one end, possibly a read error. The J gene is TRBJ1-2, the V gene TRBV7-9; D may be TRBD1 (5 bases). In germline, CDR1 is SEHNR, CDR2 FQNEAQ (reference sequence). The CDR3 is made up of 13 amino acids. The CDR3 here is CSSSVGTDYGYTF. CDR3 coding DNA: TGTTCCAGCAGCGTTGGGACTGACTATGGCTACACCTTC.

This rearrangement joins TRBV9 to TRBJ2-1, with a possible D match to TRBD2 (5 bases). The CDR3 extends over 16 amino acids. Germline lookup yields CDR1 SGDLS and CDR2 YYNGEE. Trimming cost V 1 base and J 4 bases, with 15 bases left between them. The CDR3 region is CASSVYRTPGYNEQFF. The CDR3 DNA sequence: TGTGCCAGCAGCGTATACCGGACCCCGGGATACAATGAGCAGTTCTTC.

This chain connects TRBV5-1 to TRBJ2-5; D is unresolved. Trimming shortened V by 0 bases and J by 3 bases, and 6 bases separated the two germline ends. The CDR3 runs 13 residues. Germline-derived CDR1 and CDR2 are SGHRS and YFSETQ. The CDR3 nucleotides read TGCGCCAGCAGCTTGGGTGTAGAAGAGACCCAGTACTTC. This gives the protein CASSLGVEETQYF.

The chain has TRBV28 and TRBJ2-7; 7 bases are a match to TRBD1. This CDR3 comprises 13 residues. The germline CDR1 and CDR2 sequences are MDHEN and SYDVKM. The trim removed 8 bases at V and 2 bases at J, leaving 6 bases unmatched. CDR3 amino acids: CASLRGQTYEQYF. CDR3 nucleotide sequence: TGTGCCAGCCTCCGGGGACAGACCTACGAGCAGTACTTC.

The chain employs TRBV28 and TRBJ1-2, with 7 bases fitting TRBD1. The trim removed 6 bases at V and 8 bases at J, leaving 15 bases unmatched. Germline CDR1 and CDR2: MDHEN and SYDVKM. The CDR3 is 15 residues long. The CDR3 spells CASRGLTGKALGYTF. The CDR3 region has the DNA TGTGCCAGCAGGGGCTTGACAGGGAAGGCCCTGGGCTACACCTTC.